The rows below give T cell receptor beta chains drawn from one sample of a study of early T cells in non-severe SARS-CoV-2 infection. TCRdb passed the 5' RACE reads through MiXCR, listing each CDR3 protein once. The sample shows 25,000 to 35,000 distinct CDR3 sequences, 5.7% of them seen only once. Sequencing was performed on whole blood. Every receptor here comes from an adult who was a healthcare worker with PCR-confirmed SARS-CoV-2 infection or an uninfected control (not recorded which). Both conserved end residues are part of each CDR3. The D gene is left open where the match is weak. Expanded clones get a size class; other rows say once, few or many, or leave the size out.

TRBJ2-7 TRBV11-2 - - CASSPGREQYF TGTGCCAGCAGCCCAGGTCGGGAGCAGTACTTC
TRBJ2-5 TRBV12-5 - many CASGLRQETQYF TGTGCTAGTGGTTTAAGACAAGAGACCCAGTACTTC
TRBJ1-4 TRBV5-1 - many CASSLGRRDEKLFF TGCGCCAGCAGCTTGGGACGCAGAGATGAAAAACTGTTTTTT
TRBJ2-3 TRBV15 TRBD2 many CATSNPGTSVSDTQYF TGTGCCACCAGCAACCCCGGGACTAGCGTGTCAGATACGCAGTATTTT
TRBJ2-1 TRBV7-9 TRBD1 few CASSSPGTGGSYNEQFF TGTGCCAGCAGCTCCCCCGGGACAGGGGGTTCCTACAATGAGCAGTTCTTC
TRBJ1-2 TRBV7-2 - many CASSLGTGLFGYTF TGTGCCAGCAGCTTAGGCACAGGGCTTTTCGGCTACACCTTC
TRBJ1-5 TRBV6-2/TRBV6-3 - many CASSVGGPRDNQPQHF TGTGCCAGCAGTGTCGGCGGACCCAGGGACAATCAGCCCCAGCATTTT
TRBJ1-6 TRBV30 - many CAWRDTYNSPLHF TGTGCCTGGAGGGACACCTATAATTCACCCCTCCACTTT
TRBJ2-3 TRBV20-1 - many CSAGDIDTQYF TGCAGTGCTGGGGACATTGATACGCAGTATTTT
TRBJ2-1 TRBV28 - many CASSLTGLGEQFF TGTGCCAGCAGTTTAACAGGGTTAGGTGAGCAGTTCTTC